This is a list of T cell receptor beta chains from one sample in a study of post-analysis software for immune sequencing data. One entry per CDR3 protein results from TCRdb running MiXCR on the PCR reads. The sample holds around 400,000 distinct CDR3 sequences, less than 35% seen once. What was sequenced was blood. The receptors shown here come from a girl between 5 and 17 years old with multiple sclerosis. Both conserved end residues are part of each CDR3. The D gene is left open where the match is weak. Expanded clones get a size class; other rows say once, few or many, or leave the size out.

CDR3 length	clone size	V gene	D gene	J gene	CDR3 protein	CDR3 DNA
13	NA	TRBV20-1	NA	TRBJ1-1	CSARWVMNTEAFF	TGCAGTGCTAGATGGGTAATGAACACTGAAGCTTTCTTT
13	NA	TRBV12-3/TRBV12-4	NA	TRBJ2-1	CASRPDGYNQQFF	TGTGCCAGCAGACCGGACGGTTACAATCAGCAGTTCTTC
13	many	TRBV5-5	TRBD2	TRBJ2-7	CASKTSGDHEQYF	TGTGCCAGCAAAACTAGCGGGGACCACGAGCAGTACTTC
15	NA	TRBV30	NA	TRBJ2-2	CAWSGGDLNTGELFF	TGTGCCTGGAGTGGAGGGGACCTGAACACCGGGGAGCTGTTTTTT
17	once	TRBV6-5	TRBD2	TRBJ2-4	CASSYGIAGLAKNIQYF	TGTGCCAGCAGTTACGGGATAGCGGGGCTAGCCAAAAACATTCAGTACTTC
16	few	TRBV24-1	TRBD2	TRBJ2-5	CATSGKTSGVGETQYF	TGTGCCACCAGTGGGAAGACTAGCGGGGTAGGGGAGACCCAGTACTTC
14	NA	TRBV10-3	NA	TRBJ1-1	CAIRESGVDTEAFF	TGTGCCATCAGGGAGTCAGGGGTCGACACTGAAGCTTTCTTT
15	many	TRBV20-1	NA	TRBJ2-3	CSAAHQPRGGDTQYF	TGCAGTGCCGCCCATCAGCCCAGGGGAGGTGATACGCAGTATTTT
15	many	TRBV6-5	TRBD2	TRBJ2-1	CASSSGRGAYNEQFF	TGTGCCAGCAGTTCGGGTCGGGGGGCCTACAATGAGCAGTTCTTC
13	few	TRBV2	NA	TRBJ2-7	CASSDGGPYEQYF	TGTGCCAGCTCGGACGGCGGACCCTACGAGCAGTACTTC
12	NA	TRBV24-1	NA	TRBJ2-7	CATSGTGGEQYF	TGTGCCACCAGCGGGACGGGCGGGGAGCAGTACTTC
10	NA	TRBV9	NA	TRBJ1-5	CSFSRQPQHF	TGTAGCTTCTCAAGACAGCCCCAGCATTTT
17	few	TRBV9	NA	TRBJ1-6	CASSVAPGDTYNSPLHF	TGTGCCAGCAGCGTAGCCCCAGGAGATACCTATAATTCACCCCTCCACTTT
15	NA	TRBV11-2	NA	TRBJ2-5	CASSLGSTIQETQYF	TGTGCCAGCAGCTTAGGTTCCACCATCCAAGAGACCCAGTACTTC
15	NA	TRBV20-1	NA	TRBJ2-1	CSARDHRDSYNEQFF	TGCAGTGCTAGAGATCATAGGGACTCTTACAATGAGCAGTTCTTC
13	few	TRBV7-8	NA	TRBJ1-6	CASSSRDDSPLHF	TGTGCCAGCAGCTCACGGGACGATTCACCCCTCCACTTT
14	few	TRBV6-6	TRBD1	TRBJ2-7	CASSYSGTAYEQYF	TGTGCCAGCAGTTACTCTGGGACAGCCTACGAGCAGTACTTC
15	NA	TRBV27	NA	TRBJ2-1	CASSLMTAAYNEQFF	TGTGCCAGCAGTTTGATGACAGCCGCTTACAATGAGCAGTTCTTC
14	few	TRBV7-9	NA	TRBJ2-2	CASGAVGNTGELFF	TGTGCCAGCGGGGCAGTGGGGAACACCGGGGAGCTGTTTTTT
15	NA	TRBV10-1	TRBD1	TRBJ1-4	CASSPGQTTNEKLFF	TGCGCCAGCAGTCCGGGACAGACAACTAATGAAAAACTGTTTTTT
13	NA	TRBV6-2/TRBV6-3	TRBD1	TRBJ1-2	CASSRMGQTTYTF	TGTGCCAGCAGCCGCATGGGACAGACGACGTACACCTTC
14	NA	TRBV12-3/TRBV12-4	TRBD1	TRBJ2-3	CASSLGGGADAEYF	TGTGCCAGCAGTTTAGGAGGGGGCGCAGATGCGGAGTATTTT
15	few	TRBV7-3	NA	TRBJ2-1	CASSSALSSYNEQFF	TGTGCCAGCAGCTCGGCCCTAAGCTCCTACAATGAGCAGTTCTTC
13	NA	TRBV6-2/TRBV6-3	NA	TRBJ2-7	CASSYAQGYEQYF	TGTGCCAGCAGTTACGCCCAGGGCTACGAGCAGTACTTC
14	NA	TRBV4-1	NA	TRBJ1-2	CASRPRDTGRGYTF	TGCGCCAGCCGCCCGCGGGACACCGGTAGAGGCTACACCTTC
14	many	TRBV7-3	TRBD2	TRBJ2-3	CASSLTGGADTQYF	TGTGCCAGCAGCTTAACTGGGGGGGCAGATACGCAGTATTTT
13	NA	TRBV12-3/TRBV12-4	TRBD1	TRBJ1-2	CASSAGGNYGYTF	TGTGCCAGCAGCGCAGGGGGTAACTATGGCTACACCTTC
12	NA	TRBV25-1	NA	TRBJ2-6	CASSAGANVLTF	TGTGCCAGCAGTGCAGGGGCCAACGTCCTGACTTTC
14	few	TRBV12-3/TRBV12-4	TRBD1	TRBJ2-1	CASSLSLPDREQFF	TGTGCCAGCAGTTTGTCCCTTCCGGACAGGGAGCAGTTCTTC
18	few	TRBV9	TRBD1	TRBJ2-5	CASSVEGPGQGIQETQYF	TGTGCCAGCAGCGTAGAGGGGCCGGGACAGGGGATTCAAGAGACCCAGTACTTC
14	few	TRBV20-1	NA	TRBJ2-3	CSAGLTLGTDTQYF	TGCAGTGCAGGACTCACCCTTGGCACAGATACGCAGTATTTT
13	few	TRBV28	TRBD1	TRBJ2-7	CASSTRTGNEQYF	TGTGCCAGCAGTACCCGGACAGGGAACGAGCAGTACTTC
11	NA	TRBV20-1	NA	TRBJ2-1	CSAPDANEQFF	TGCAGTGCTCCGGACGCAAATGAGCAGTTCTTC
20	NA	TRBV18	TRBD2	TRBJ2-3	CASSPPPELAGTRSTDTQYF	TGTGCCAGCTCACCACCGCCCGAACTAGCGGGGACACGTTCCACAGATACGCAGTATTTT
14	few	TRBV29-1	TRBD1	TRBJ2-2	CSVSNRGNTGELFF	TGCAGCGTTTCCAACAGGGGGAACACCGGGGAGCTGTTTTTT
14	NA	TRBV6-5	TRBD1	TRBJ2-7	CASRAGGSSYEQYF	TGTGCCAGCAGGGCAGGGGGAAGCTCCTACGAGCAGTACTTC
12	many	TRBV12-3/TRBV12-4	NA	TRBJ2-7	CASSLEGGYEYF	TGTGCCAGCAGTCTCGAGGGGGGGTACGAGTACTTC
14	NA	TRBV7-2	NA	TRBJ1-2	CASSLHGGVSGYTF	TGTGCCAGCAGCCTGCACGGAGGGGTTTCAGGCTACACCTTC
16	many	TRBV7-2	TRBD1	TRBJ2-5	CASSSGGWSGGETQYF	TGTGCCAGCAGCTCAGGGGGATGGTCTGGGGGAGAGACCCAGTACTTC
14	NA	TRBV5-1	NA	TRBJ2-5	CASSLMADQETQYF	TGCGCCAGCAGCTTGATGGCAGATCAAGAGACCCAGTACTTC
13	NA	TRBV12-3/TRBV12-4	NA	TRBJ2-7	CASSWAAYETQHF	TGTGCCAGCAGTTGGGCGGCGTATGAGACCCAGCACTTC
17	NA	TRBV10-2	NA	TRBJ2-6	CASSEHKGLAGANVLTF	TGCGCCAGCAGTGAGCACAAGGGGTTGGCAGGGGCCAACGTCCTGACTTTC
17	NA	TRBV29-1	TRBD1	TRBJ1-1	CSVEGLRDRVRWTEAFF	TGCAGCGTTGAAGGCCTCCGGGACAGGGTAAGATGGACTGAAGCTTTCTTT
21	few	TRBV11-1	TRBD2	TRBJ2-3	CASSKYRGLAGENERTDTQYF	TGTGCCAGCAGTAAATACCGAGGACTAGCGGGGGAAAATGAGAGGACAGATACGCAGTATTTT
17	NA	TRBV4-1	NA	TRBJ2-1	CASSQGEQDFYYNEQFF	TGCGCCAGCAGCCAAGGTGAGCAGGACTTCTACTACAATGAGCAGTTCTTC
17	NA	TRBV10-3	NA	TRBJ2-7	CAAARLVGGQTYNEQYF	TGTGCCGCGGCCCGACTAGTGGGGGGTCAGACCTACAATGAGCAGTACTTC
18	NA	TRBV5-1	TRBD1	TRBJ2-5	CASSSPTHRTGGKETQYF	TGCGCCAGCAGCTCTCCAACCCACCGGACAGGGGGCAAAGAGACCCAGTACTTC
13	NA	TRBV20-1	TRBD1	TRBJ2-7	CSAPGQGIDEQYF	TGCAGTGCCCCCGGACAGGGGATCGACGAGCAGTACTTC
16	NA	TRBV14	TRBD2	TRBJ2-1	CASSPLGRGDDNEQFF	TGTGCCAGCAGCCCCCTCGGGAGGGGGGATGACAATGAGCAGTTCTTC
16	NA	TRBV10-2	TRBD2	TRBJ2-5	CASSELAGPHQETQYF	TGCGCCAGCAGTGAACTAGCGGGGCCCCATCAAGAGACCCAGTACTTC
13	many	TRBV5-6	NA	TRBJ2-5	CASSLDNGETQYF	TGTGCCAGCAGCTTGGATAATGGGGAGACCCAGTACTTC
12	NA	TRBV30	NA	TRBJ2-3	CAWSGVTDTQYF	TGTGCCTGGAGCGGGGTAACAGATACGCAGTATTTT